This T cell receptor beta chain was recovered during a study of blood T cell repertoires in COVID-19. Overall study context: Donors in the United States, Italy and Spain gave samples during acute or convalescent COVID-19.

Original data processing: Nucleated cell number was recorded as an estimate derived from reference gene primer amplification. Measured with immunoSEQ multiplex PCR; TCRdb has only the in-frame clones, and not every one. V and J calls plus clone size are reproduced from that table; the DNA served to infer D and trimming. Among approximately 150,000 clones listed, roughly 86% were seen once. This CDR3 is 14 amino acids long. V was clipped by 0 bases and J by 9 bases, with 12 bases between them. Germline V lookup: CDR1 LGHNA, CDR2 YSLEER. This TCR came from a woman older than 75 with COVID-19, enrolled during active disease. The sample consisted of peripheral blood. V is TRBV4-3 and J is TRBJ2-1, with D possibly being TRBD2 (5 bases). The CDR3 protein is CASSQESGVGEQFF. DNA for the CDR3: TGCGCCAGCAGCCAAGAGAGCGGAGTGGGTGAGCAGTTCTTC.